Each of the 7 T cell receptor beta chains below was sequenced from the same sample in a study of blood T cell repertoires in COVID-19. Libraries were prepared by immunoSEQ multiplex PCR; TCRdb keeps only in-frame clonotypes and omits some of them. The data show 75,000 to 100,000 clones, about 87% seen once. The specimen sequenced was peripheral blood. Receptor source: a human donor in a cohort sampled during active COVID-19.

The CDR3: CSVDFYGYTF. DNA for the CDR3: TGCAGCGTTGACTTCTATGGCTACACCTTC. The rearrangement joins TRBV29-1 to TRBJ1-2; unclear D gene. CDR3 length: 10 residues. V was pared by 3 bases and J by 4 bases, with 3 bases between. Germline loops: CDR1 SQVTM, CDR2 ANQGSEA.

CDR3: CASSFSSGVNEQFF. CDR3 bases: TGCGCCAGCAGCTTCTCTAGCGGGGTTAATGAGCAGTTCTTC. V usage is TRBV5-1 and J usage is TRBJ2-1, with 9 bases matching TRBD2. V gave up 2 bases and J gave up 7 bases; unmatched junction bases: 4. The CDR3 is 14 amino acids. The V gene's germline CDR1 is SGHRS and CDR2 YFSETQ.

This sequence joins TRBV3-1 (or the pseudogene TRBV3-2) and TRBJ1-1, with 8 bases that match TRBD1. The CDR3 totals 13 residues. Germline CDR1 is LGHDT and CDR2 is YNNKEL (reference sequence). V shed 3 bases and J 5 bases; nucleotides not matched to a gene: 2. CDR3 in amino acids: CASSHTGGTEAFF. CDR3 sequence (DNA): TGTGCCAGCAGCCATACAGGGGGGACTGAAGCTTTCTTT.

The rearrangement joins TRBV27 to TRBJ1-3, with D perhaps matching TRBD1 (6 bases). Germline V lookup: CDR1 MNHEY, CDR2 SMNVEV (reference sequence). CDR3 length: 15 amino acids. V gave up 5 bases and J gave up 0 bases, with 11 bases separating them. CDR3 nucleotides: TGTGCCAGCAGTCTTACAGGGATCTCTGGAAACACCATATATTTT. Protein product: CASSLTGISGNTIYF.

The V call is TRBV2, the J call TRBJ2-5; 12 bases line up with TRBD2. The CDR3 contains 15 residues. Germline values: CDR1 SNHLY, CDR2 FYNNEI. The J segment lost 5 bases and the V segment lost 6 bases, leaving 7 bases of the junction unmatched. The CDR3 region is CASRKTLAGGETQYF. As DNA, the CDR3 is TGTGCCAGCAGAAAGACACTAGCGGGAGGCGAGACCCAGTACTTC.

The rearrangement links TRBV19 to TRBJ2-2, with D possibly matching TRBD1 (5 bases). The germline V gene encodes CDR1 LNHDA and CDR2 SQIVND (reference sequence). The germline V and J ends were trimmed by 3 bases and 6 bases, with 14 bases remaining between them. The CDR3 extends over 15 amino acids. The CDR3 DNA reads TGTGCCAGTAGTATCCAGGGCATTCCATCCGGGGAGCTGTTTTTT. Protein sequence: CASSIQGIPSGELFF.

This sequence joins TRBV15 and TRBJ1-4; D is unclear. The CDR3 runs to 13 residues. Trimming removed 6 bases from V and 0 bases from J, with 5 bases in between. The V gene's germline CDR1 is LNHNV and CDR2 YYDKDF (reference sequence). CDR3 loop: CATSPTTNEKLFF. The CDR3 nucleotides are TGTGCCACCAGTCCCACAACTAATGAAAAACTGTTTTTT.